This TCR beta chain originates from a study of vaccination effects on CD4 cells after COVID-19. Broader study findings: Infection-derived and vaccine-derived clones contracted markedly late after vaccination. Small numbers of convalescent patients limited the study. It also lacked early post-infection timepoints.

Method: immunoSEQ multiplex PCR; TCRdb's copy keeps in-frame clones and lacks some. In the table there are 17,000 or so clones, about four fifths of which are singletons. About this clone itself: Its antigen is currently unknown.

Prior to sequencing, the ViraFEST assay stimulated PBMC with viral peptide pools, which expanded the antigen-specific CD4+ T cells. Culture lasted about nine days before CD4+ T cell isolation. PCR confirmed that the person was infected with SARS-CoV-2 between March and December 2020. Participants were given two doses of BNT162b2 or mRNA-1273 vaccine. V lost 2 bases and J lost 3, with 13 bases in between. The CDR3 is 16 residues long. CDR1 is MGHRA and CDR2 is YSYEKL in the germline V gene. This clonotype was obtained from a human donor who had a prior SARS-CoV-2 infection. This sequence joins TRBV4-1 and TRBJ2-2; possibly TRBD2 for D (6 bases). This specimen consisted of CD4+ T cells from PBMCs cultured with SARS-CoV-2 spike peptides, obtained after COVID-19 vaccination. The CDR3 reads CASSQRLVLDTGELFF. The CDR3 nucleotides read TGCGCCAGCAGCCAAAGACTAGTGTTGGACACCGGGGAGCTGTTTTTT.